The clone carrying this T cell receptor (beta chain) was seen just once. Its target is not known. The data stem from a study of OX40 agonist ivuxolimab in advanced cancers. Study details: An anti-OX40 (CD134) antibody with agonistic activity, ivuxolimab, was administered to patients. Every 2 weeks, patients received ivuxolimab intravenously, dosed at 0.01 to 10 mg/kg. General study points: The average count of expanded clones was higher among CD8+ T cells than among CD4+.

Method: immunoSEQ multiplex PCR; TCRdb's copy keeps in-frame clones and lacks some. The sample includes over 30,000 clones, approximately 89% of them seen just once. The material was CD4+ or CD8+ T cells sorted from blood, obtained in a trial of the OX40 agonist ivuxolimab. This receptor was identified in an adult with an advanced solid tumor such as melanoma, head and neck, liver or kidney cancer.

The CDR3 DNA is TGCGCCAGCAGCCCGGCGGGGGGGGGAACCTACAATGAGCAGTTCTTC. It specifies CASSPAGGGTYNEQFF. V usage is TRBV5-1 and J usage is TRBJ2-1; 9 bases match TRBD2. V lost 4 bases and J lost 2; bases outside the gene matches: 7. Germline lookup yields CDR1 SGHRS and CDR2 YFSETQ. The CDR3 contains 16 residues.